This TCR beta chain is drawn from a study of blood T cell repertoires in COVID-19. The CDR3 extends over 13 amino acids. V was trimmed by 2 bases and J by 10 bases, leaving 11 bases between them. The germline gives CDR1 SGHTA, CDR2 FQGNSA. Per the study methods: Estimation of nucleated cell counts relied on the amplification of reference gene primers. The method was immunoSEQ multiplex PCR; TCRdb's version includes in-frame clones alone and lacks a portion of them. V and J calls and clone size are as listed in that table; D and trimming were resolved from the DNA. The table lists tens of thousands of clones, roughly 85% of them singletons. This clone has only a few counts.

This chain connects TRBV7-2 to TRBJ2-2, with D tentatively TRBD1 (6 bases). Sequences were obtained from peripheral blood. The source is a man between 60 and 75 years old with active or convalescent COVID-19. In DNA form, the CDR3 reads TGTGCCAGCAGCTTACTTGAGGGGGAGGAGCTGTTTTTT. As protein: CASSLLEGEELFF.